This TCR beta chain appears in the sequencing data of a study of T-cell reconstitution after alpha-beta-depleted transplantation in children. Germline V gene lookup returns CDR1 MNHEY and CDR2 SMNVEV (reference sequence). This CDR3 has 15 amino acids. Germline trimming cut 10 bases from V and 4 bases from J; bases unmatched to any gene: 8. Preparation of the TCRbeta library used unique molecular identifiers. TCRdb re-derived calls from the PCR reads in MiXCR, one entry per CDR3 protein. The repertoire holds a few hundred thousand distinct CDR3 sequences, roughly 9% seen once, with about 6% in the top ten.

The chain joins TRBV27 to TRBJ2-2; TRBD2 matches 11 bases. The TCR comes from a human donor who donated a stem cell graft to a child with acute lymphoblastic leukemia. The sequences come from PBMCs from the stem cell graft donor, collected from the stem cell graft. CDR3 region: CATRSGGAGTGELFF. Written as DNA, the CDR3 is TGTGCCACCCGTAGCGGGGGGGCGGGCACCGGGGAGCTGTTTTTT.